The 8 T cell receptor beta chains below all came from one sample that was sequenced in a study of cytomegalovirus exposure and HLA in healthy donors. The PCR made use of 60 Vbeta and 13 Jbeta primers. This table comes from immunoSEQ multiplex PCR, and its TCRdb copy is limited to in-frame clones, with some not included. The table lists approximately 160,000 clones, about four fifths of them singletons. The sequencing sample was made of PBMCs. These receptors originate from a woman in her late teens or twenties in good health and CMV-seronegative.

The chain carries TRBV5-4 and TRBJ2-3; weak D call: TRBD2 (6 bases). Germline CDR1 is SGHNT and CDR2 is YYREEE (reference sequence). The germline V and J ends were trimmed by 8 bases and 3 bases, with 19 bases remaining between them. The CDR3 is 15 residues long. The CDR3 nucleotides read TGTGCCAGTCACAATCGGGGGACTCTGACAGATACGCAGTATTTT. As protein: CASHNRGTLTDTQYF.

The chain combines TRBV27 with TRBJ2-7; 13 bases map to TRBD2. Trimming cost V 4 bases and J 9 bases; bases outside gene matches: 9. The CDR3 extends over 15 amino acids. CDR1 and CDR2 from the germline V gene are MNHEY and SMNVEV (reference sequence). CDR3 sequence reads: CASSSPTSGRHRQYF. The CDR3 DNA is TGTGCCAGCAGTTCACCGACTAGCGGGAGGCACAGGCAGTACTTC.

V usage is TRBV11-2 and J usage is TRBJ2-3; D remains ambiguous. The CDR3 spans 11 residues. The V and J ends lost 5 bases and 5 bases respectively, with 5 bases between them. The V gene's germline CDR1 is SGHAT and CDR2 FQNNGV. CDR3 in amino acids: CASSPRDTQYF. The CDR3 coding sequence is TGTGCCAGCAGCCCCCGAGATACGCAGTATTTT.

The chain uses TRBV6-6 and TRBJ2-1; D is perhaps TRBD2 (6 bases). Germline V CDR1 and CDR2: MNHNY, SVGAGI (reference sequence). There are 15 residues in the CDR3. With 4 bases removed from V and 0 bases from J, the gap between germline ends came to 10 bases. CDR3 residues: CASSLEGGSYNEQFF. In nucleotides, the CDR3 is TGTGCCAGCAGTTTGGAGGGAGGCTCCTACAATGAGCAGTTCTTC.

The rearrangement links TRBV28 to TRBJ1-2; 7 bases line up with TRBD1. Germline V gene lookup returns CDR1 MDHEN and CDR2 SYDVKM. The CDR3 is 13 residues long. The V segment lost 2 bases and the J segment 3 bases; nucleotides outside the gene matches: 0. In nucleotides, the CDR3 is TGTGCCAGCAGTTTACAGGGGGACTATGGCTACACCTTC. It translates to CASSLQGDYGYTF.

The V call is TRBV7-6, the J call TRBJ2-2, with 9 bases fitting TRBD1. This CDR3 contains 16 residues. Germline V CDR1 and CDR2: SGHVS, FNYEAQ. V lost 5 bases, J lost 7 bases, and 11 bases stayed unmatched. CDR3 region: CASSPSNRGRGGELFF. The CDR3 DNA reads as TGTGCCAGCAGCCCCAGCAACAGGGGGCGGGGCGGGGAGCTGTTTTTT.

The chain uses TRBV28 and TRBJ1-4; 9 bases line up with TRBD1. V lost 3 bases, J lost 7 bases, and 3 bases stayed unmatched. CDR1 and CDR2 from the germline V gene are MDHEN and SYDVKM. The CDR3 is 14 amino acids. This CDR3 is CASSLGTGSEKLFF. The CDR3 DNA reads TGTGCCAGCAGTTTGGGGACAGGGAGTGAAAAACTGTTTTTT.

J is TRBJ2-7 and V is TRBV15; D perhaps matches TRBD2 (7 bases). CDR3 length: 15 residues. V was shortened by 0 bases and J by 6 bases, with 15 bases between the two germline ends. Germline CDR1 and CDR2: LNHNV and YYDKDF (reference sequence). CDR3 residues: CATSRDGGGASEQYF. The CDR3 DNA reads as TGTGCCACCAGCAGAGATGGGGGGGGCGCCTCCGAGCAGTACTTC.